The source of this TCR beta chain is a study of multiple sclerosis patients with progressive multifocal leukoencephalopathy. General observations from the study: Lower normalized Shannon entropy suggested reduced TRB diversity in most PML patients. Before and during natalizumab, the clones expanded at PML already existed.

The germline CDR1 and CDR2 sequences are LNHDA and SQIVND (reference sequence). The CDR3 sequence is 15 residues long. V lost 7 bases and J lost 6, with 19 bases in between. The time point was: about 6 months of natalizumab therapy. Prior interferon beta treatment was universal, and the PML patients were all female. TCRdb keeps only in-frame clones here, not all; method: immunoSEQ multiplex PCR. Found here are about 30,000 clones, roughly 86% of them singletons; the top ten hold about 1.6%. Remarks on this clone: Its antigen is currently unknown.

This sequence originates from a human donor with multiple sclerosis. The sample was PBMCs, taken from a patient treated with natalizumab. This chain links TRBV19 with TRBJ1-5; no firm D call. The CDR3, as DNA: TGTGCCAGTAAATCCTCCTCTGGGGATAGTCAGCCCCAGCATTTT. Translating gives CASKSSSGDSQPQHF.